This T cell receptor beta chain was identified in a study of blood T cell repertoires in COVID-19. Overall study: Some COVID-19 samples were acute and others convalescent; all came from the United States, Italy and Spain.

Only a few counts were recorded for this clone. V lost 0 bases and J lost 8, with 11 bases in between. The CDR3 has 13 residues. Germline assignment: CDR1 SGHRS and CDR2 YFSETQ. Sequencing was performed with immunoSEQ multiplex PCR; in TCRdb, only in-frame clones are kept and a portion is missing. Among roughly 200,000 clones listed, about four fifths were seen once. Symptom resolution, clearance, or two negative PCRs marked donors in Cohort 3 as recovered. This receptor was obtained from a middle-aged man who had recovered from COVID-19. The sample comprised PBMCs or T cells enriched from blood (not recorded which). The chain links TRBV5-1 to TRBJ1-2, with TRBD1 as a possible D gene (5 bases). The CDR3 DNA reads TGCGCCAGCAGCTTGGCCCAGGGCGGCGGCTACACCTTC. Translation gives CASSLAQGGGYTF.